This entry describes one TCR beta chain. This clone was counted between two and nine times. Which antigen it targets is not known. The record has no base qualities; no much larger clone is one base away. This sample was taken from a study of beta chain features in type 1 diabetes (dated by TCRdb to 2017 to 2018). About the investigation overall: Mean age, gender distribution, total cell number and subset yield did not differ between patients and healthy donors. Across all samples, some 99 million sorted cells were examined, and cell number per subset correlated strongly with RNA yield. The study compared the TCRB repertoires of sorted circulating CD4+ T cell subsets in recently diagnosed type 1 diabetes patients with those in matched healthy donors. Whereas all 30 or so donors provided naive and central memory subsets, regulatory and stem cell-like memory subsets were isolated from just 8 patients and about 8 healthy donors.

What the work shows at the level of the full study, not this receptor alone: Naive, central memory and regulatory TCRB repertoires appeared more similar among patients than among healthy donors. Because the HLA sub-analyses included only small numbers of individuals, any influence of HLA type on TCRB rearrangement was left unresolved. Fewer insertions and more nucleotide deletions at VDJ recombination sites were observed in patients with type 1 diabetes, implying thymic rearrangement abnormalities. Because cDNA was sequenced instead of genomic DNA, highly expressing activated cells could be over-represented, though the groups showed no difference in activation or CD3 levels. PCR may preferentially amplify shorter templates, but because patient and control samples were amplified and corrected together, any resulting skew would affect both groups equally. In all four CD4+ subsets, TCRB CDR3 length was moderately but significantly shorter in type 1 diabetes patients.

A distance of 11 bases separates the germline ends of V and J, which lose 0 bases and 2 bases respectively. The cysteine opens and the phenylalanine closes a CDR3 of 15 amino acids. The entry retains the CDR3 DNA only, 45 bases that are in frame from base 1. As encoded in the germline V gene, CDR1 is SGHRS while CDR2 is YFSETQ. The High Capacity cDNA Reverse Transcription Kit was used to reverse transcribe all of the isolated RNA, meaning that expressed TCRB transcripts were what got sequenced. Naive, central memory and regulatory T cell samples underwent deep immunoSEQ sequencing, averaging roughly 3.3 million total reads per sample. Sorted cells were lysed in RLT buffer, and RNA was extracted using DNase-treated RNeasy Micro or Mini kits according to cell number. Each cell subset was processed separately to prevent cross-contamination, with patient and healthy donor samples processed together. The immunoSEQ multiplex PCR was used to amplify TCRB sequences from cDNA, generating 87-bp fragments that spanned the CDR3 region. Sequencing of the amplicons was performed on the Illumina HiSeq platform. In the source study's methods: PCR bias was computationally corrected using synthetic template baselines, reads within Hamming distance 2 were collapsed, and singletons that could not be merged were discarded. Reads were aligned against IMGT to assign V, D and J genes, CDR3 length and insertions or deletions at six rearrangement sites. Within each subset, clonotype counts were normalized to sorted cell number, and only after that were true diversity and Gini coefficients computed with the tcR R package. The overlap coefficient, calculated on TCRB nucleotide sequences, was used to quantify repertoire sharing. Out-of-frame TCRB sequences from naive cells were analyzed as a proxy for the pre-selection repertoire. TCRdb took this table from immuneACCESS and kept in-frame rearrangements with V and J called. Such tables lack part of the clones; where checked against another copy, unresolved V genes explain under half of the gap, and the rest is unexplained. Clone size and the V and J calls come from that table; the DNA yielded D and trimming. In this sample the table shows 900,000 or so clones, 15% to 20% of which occur a single time. The ten largest account for roughly 0.025% of the sample.

From each donor, a single peripheral blood sample of 90 to 150 mL on average was drawn into heparinised tubes. Using a panel that included CD45RO, CCR7, CD25, CD127, CD95 and CD27, naive, central memory, regulatory and stem cell-like memory CD4+ T cells were sorted on a BD FACSAria II. All sorted populations exceeded 98% purity. PBMCs were isolated right away by Lymphoprep density gradient centrifugation and were stained directly, without culture. So that batch effects would be minimized, each experiment stained and sorted samples in pairs, pairing one healthy donor with one patient. The receptor comes from a woman aged 18-29 years in good health. This chain joins TRBV5-1 to TRBJ2-5; the D gene lacks a confident call. The sequenced sample was naive CD4+ T cells from blood. Interpreted using the paper, the cell subset or site label stands for: true naive CD4+ T cells. This receptor has the CDR3 CASSLAMAAQETQYF. The DNA sequence is TGCGCCAGCAGCTTGGCCATGGCTGCACAAGAGACCCAGTACTTC.